This T cell receptor beta chain was observed in a study of PD-L1 blockade in urothelial cancer. Sample time point: pretreatment peripheral blood. TCRdb's table, derived via immunoSEQ multiplex PCR, lists solely in-frame clones and lacks some. The sample has 60,000 or so clones; 65% to 90% are singletons. The TCR originated in a man in his sixties or seventies with urothelial cancer. The specimen was PBMCs, collected around atezolizumab (anti-PD-L1) treatment.

CDR3: CASSPRQATQETQYF. CDR3 DNA: TGTGCCAGCAGCCCGCGACAGGCAACCCAAGAGACCCAGTACTTC. This chain links TRBV7-9 with TRBJ2-5, with a tentative D call TRBD1 (6 bases). The CDR3 has 15 residues. V gave up 5 bases and J gave up 1 base, with 14 bases separating them. Germline-derived CDR1 and CDR2 are SEHNR and FQNEAQ (reference sequence).